What follows are 21 T cell receptor beta chains derived from one specimen sequenced in a study of cytomegalovirus exposure and HLA in healthy donors. The PCR used 60 Vbeta and 13 Jbeta primers. The assay was immunoSEQ multiplex PCR, and TCRdb's table has in-frame clones only and misses some. The repertoire includes approximately 92,000 clones, approximately 84% of them detected once, and 0.95% to 1.5% sits in the top ten. Sequences were obtained from PBMCs. These receptors were taken from a girl aged 2-10 years in good health and CMV-seropositive.

This rearrangement joins TRBV5-4 to TRBJ2-5; 9 bases fit TRBD1. CDR1 and CDR2 from the germline V gene are SGHNT and YYREEE (reference sequence). V lost 2 bases and J lost 2; bases outside the gene matches: 1. This CDR3 has 14 residues. The CDR3 here is CASSFGQGQETQYF. The CDR3 DNA follows: TGTGCCAGCAGCTTTGGACAGGGGCAAGAGACCCAGTACTTC. Filled out from reference TRBV5-4 and TRBJ2-5, the complete variable domain reads ETGVTQSPTHLIKTRGQQVTLRCSSQSGHNTVSWYQQALGQGPQFIFQYYREEENGRGNFPPRFSGLQFPNYSSELNVNALELDDSALYLCASSFGQGQETQYFGPGTRLLVL.

This clone was found once. The chain recombines TRBV7-2 with TRBJ2-7; the D gene is possibly TRBD2 (6 bases). Looked up from germline, CDR1 is SGHTA and CDR2 is FQGNSA. This CDR3 is built from 12 residues. Deletions cut 6 bases from V and 7 bases from J, with 13 bases between. CDR3 loop: CASRTGTHEQYF. CDR3 coding DNA: TGTGCCAGCAGAACCGGGACTCATGAGCAGTACTTC. Supplemented by reference TRBV7-2 and TRBJ2-7, the full variable domain reads GAGVSQSPSNKVTEKGKDVELRCDPISGHTALYWYRQSLGQGLEFLIYFQGNSAPDKSGLPSDRFSAERTGGSVSTLTIQRTQQEDSAVYLCASRTGTHEQYFGPGTRLTVT.

The chain uses TRBV4-1 and TRBJ2-1; unclear D gene. This CDR3 spans 17 amino acids. Germline V gene data show CDR1 as MGHRA and CDR2 as YSYEKL. V dropped 1 base and J dropped 5 bases, with 18 bases sitting between them. In nucleotides, the CDR3 is TGCGCCAGCAGCCAAGTTTTCGCCCGTGGCAAACACAATGAGCAGTTCTTC. Translating it yields CASSQVFARGKHNEQFF.

This clone appeared once. The chain uses TRBV4-3 and TRBJ1-5, with 8 bases aligning to TRBD1. CDR3 length: 17 amino acids. In germline, CDR1 is LGHNA, CDR2 YSLEER. J lost 8 bases, V lost 0 bases, and 12 bases had no gene match. The CDR3 coding sequence is TGCGCCAGCAGCCAAGATCTTTCATCGACAGGGGACGAGCCCCAGCATTTT. Its translation is CASSQDLSSTGDEPQHF.

This chain uses TRBV28 with TRBJ1-5; TRBD1 matches at 8 bases. The length of the CDR3 is 18 residues. Unmatched junction bases numbered 13, after V lost 1 base and J lost 5 bases. Per the germline V gene, CDR1 is MDHEN and CDR2 is SYDVKM. The CDR3 loop is CASSLYGATGAGYQPQHF. The CDR3 nucleotides read TGTGCCAGCAGTTTATACGGGGCGACAGGGGCAGGGTATCAGCCCCAGCATTTT.

The gene calls are TRBV18 and TRBJ1-1; D gene unclear. Trimming left V 1 base short and J 1 base short, with 7 bases between. CDR3 length equals 14 residues. Per the germline V gene, CDR1 is KGHSH and CDR2 is LQKENI. In DNA, the CDR3 is TGTGCCAGCTCACCACAACGGGGGAACACTGAAGCTTTCTTT. It codes for CASSPQRGNTEAFF.

The V call is TRBV5-1, the J call TRBJ1-2; 7 bases are shared with TRBD1. V trimming: 4 bases; J trimming: 8 bases; junction bases outside the gene matches: 5. The CDR3 has 12 amino acids. CDR1 is SGHRS and CDR2 is YFSETQ in the germline V gene. The CDR3 DNA is TGCGCCAGCAGCCTCGACAGGGTCGGCTACACCTTC. It translates to CASSLDRVGYTF.

V gene TRBV7-9 combines with J gene TRBJ1-1, with 9 nucleotides matching TRBD1. Per germline, CDR1 SEHNR and CDR2 FQNEAQ (reference sequence). This CDR3 is built from 17 residues. J lost 0 bases, V lost 3 bases, and 8 bases had no gene match. The CDR3 DNA follows: TGTGCCAGCAGCTTCGCCGGGACAGGGCTTATGAACACTGAAGCTTTCTTT. It yields the protein CASSFAGTGLMNTEAFF.

V and J are TRBV5-1 and TRBJ1-4; D is ambiguous. V was shortened by 1 base and J by 3 bases, with 7 bases between the two germline ends. The CDR3 sequence is 14 residues long. Germline CDR1 reads SGHRS; CDR2 reads YFSETQ. The CDR3: CASSLNPANEKLFF. As DNA, the CDR3 is TGCGCCAGCAGCTTGAATCCGGCTAATGAAAAACTGTTTTTT. Together with reference TRBV5-1 and TRBJ1-4, the CDR3 gives the full variable domain: KAGVTQTPRYLIKTRGQQVTLSCSPISGHRSVSWYQQTPGQGLQFLFEYFSETQRNKGNFPGRFSGRQFSNSRSEMNVSTLELGDSALYLCASSLNPANEKLFFGSGTQLSVL.

The chain carries TRBV30 and TRBJ1-5, with 7 bases identical to TRBD1. With 5 bases clipped from V and 6 bases from J, the junction kept 7 bases outside the gene matches. Germline V gives CDR1 GTSNPN, CDR2 SVGIG (reference sequence). The CDR3 loop spans 13 amino acids. The CDR3: CAWAQGSAQPQHF. The CDR3 DNA is TGTGCCTGGGCACAGGGGTCAGCTCAGCCCCAGCATTTT.

This clone appeared once. This rearrangement joins TRBV5-8 to TRBJ1-1; TRBD1 agrees at 7 bases. The V gene's germline CDR1 is SGHTS and CDR2 YDEGEE. The ends lost 4 bases at V and 3 bases at J; junction bases unmatched: 9. This CDR3 comprises 15 residues. The CDR3 loop is CASSGPDRDYTEAFF. The CDR3 coding sequence is TGTGCCAGCAGCGGACCCGACAGGGACTACACTGAAGCTTTCTTT. Looking up the rest from reference TRBV5-8 and TRBJ1-1 gives the full variable domain: EAGVTQSPTHLIKTRGQQATLRCSPISGHTSVYWYQQALGLGLQFLLWYDEGEERNRGNFPPRFSGRQFPNYSSELNVNALELEDSALYLCASSGPDRDYTEAFFGQGTRLTVV.

This sequence joins TRBV4-1 and TRBJ1-4; D may be TRBD1 (5 bases). Germline loops: CDR1 MGHRA, CDR2 YSYEKL. V was trimmed by 0 bases and J by 1 base, leaving 9 bases between them. CDR3 length: 16 amino acids. The CDR3 DNA reads as TGCGCCAGCAGCCAAGACAGGGCCCGAACTAATGAAAAACTGTTTTTT. Residues: CASSQDRARTNEKLFF.

The chain joins TRBV6-1 to TRBJ1-1, with TRBD1 matching over 7 bases. V lost 4 bases to trimming and J lost 4 bases; unmatched junction nucleotides: 12. There are 16 residues in the CDR3. The germline gives CDR1 MNHNS, CDR2 SASEGT. CDR3 residues: CASSVGTALIGTEAFF. The CDR3, as DNA: TGTGCCAGCAGTGTTGGGACAGCCCTAATAGGCACTGAAGCTTTCTTT.

The chain recombines TRBV9 with TRBJ2-2; 13 bases agree with TRBD2. Trimming removed 4 bases from V and 7 bases from J; junction bases left unmatched: 10. This CDR3 spans 17 amino acids. Germline loops: CDR1 SGDLS, CDR2 YYNGEE. The CDR3 region is CASSKLAGGPLSGELFF. The CDR3 DNA follows: TGTGCCAGCAGCAAACTAGCGGGAGGGCCCTTGAGCGGGGAGCTGTTTTTT.

The chain combines TRBV29-1 with TRBJ1-2; D gene ambiguous. The CDR3 runs 14 residues. CDR1 is SQVTM, CDR2 ANQGSEA, per germline. V was trimmed by 7 bases and J by 0 bases, leaving 15 bases between them. Here the CDR3 DNA reads TGCAGCGCCATATCGGCGGCAGCTAACTATGGCTACACCTTC. It translates to CSAISAAANYGYTF.

This chain links TRBV6-1 with TRBJ2-1; 12 bases match TRBD2. The J segment lost 6 bases and the V segment lost 4 bases, leaving 4 bases of the junction unmatched. CDR1 is MNHNS and CDR2 is SASEGT in the germline V gene. This CDR3 comprises 15 residues. CDR3 loop: CASSVELAGGNEQFF. The CDR3 DNA sequence: TGTGCCAGCAGTGTTGAACTAGCGGGAGGCAATGAGCAGTTCTTC.

The rearrangement links TRBV2 to TRBJ1-5; D gene uncertain. CDR3 length: 13 amino acids. Trimming took off 6 bases at V and 0 bases at J, with 6 bases between the two ends. The V gene's germline CDR1 is SNHLY and CDR2 FYNNEI. The CDR3 loop is CASRFYSNQPQHF. CDR3 nucleotides: TGTGCCAGCAGATTTTATAGCAATCAGCCCCAGCATTTT.

The chain employs TRBV19 and TRBJ2-7; D possibly corresponds to TRBD2 (6 bases). CDR1 and CDR2 (germline): LNHDA, SQIVND (reference sequence). The germline V and J ends were trimmed by 1 base and 2 bases, with 12 bases remaining between them. The CDR3 is 15 residues long. The chain's CDR3 is CASSIGGTFTYEQYF. The CDR3 DNA sequence: TGTGCCAGTAGTATAGGGGGGACTTTTACCTACGAGCAGTACTTC. The full variable domain, completed using reference TRBV19 and TRBJ2-7, is DGGITQSPKYLFRKEGQNVTLSCEQNLNHDAMYWYRQDPGQGLRLIYYSQIVNDFQKGDIAEGYSVSREKKESFPLTVTSAQKNPTAFYLCASSIGGTFTYEQYFGPGTRLTVT.

The chain is built from TRBV27 and TRBJ1-5; D not resolved. CDR1 is MNHEY and CDR2 is SMNVEV in the germline V gene (reference sequence). The CDR3 extends over 14 amino acids. V gave up 5 bases and J gave up 1 base, with 9 bases separating them. CDR3: CASSRLSSNQPQHF. CDR3 sequence (DNA): TGTGCCAGCAGTCGCCTGAGCAGCAATCAGCCCCAGCATTTT.

This clone was picked up a small number of times. The rearrangement joins TRBV7-2 to TRBJ1-2, with D perhaps matching TRBD1 (5 bases). The CDR3 is made up of 13 amino acids. Deletions cut 5 bases from V and 7 bases from J, with 14 bases between. In germline, CDR1 is SGHTA, CDR2 FQGNSA. The CDR3 coding sequence is TGTGCCAGCAGCGTTCCCGGGACTTTTGGCTACACCTTC. Translation: CASSVPGTFGYTF.

This clone was seen only once. The rearrangement joins TRBV6-1 to TRBJ2-7; 8 nucleotides match TRBD1. The J segment lost 7 bases and the V segment lost 4 bases, leaving 9 bases of the junction unmatched. Germline V lookup: CDR1 MNHNS, CDR2 SASEGT. The CDR3 loop spans 14 amino acids. CDR3: CASSGYQGAREQYF. CDR3 in DNA: TGTGCCAGCAGTGGTTATCAGGGGGCGCGGGAGCAGTACTTC.